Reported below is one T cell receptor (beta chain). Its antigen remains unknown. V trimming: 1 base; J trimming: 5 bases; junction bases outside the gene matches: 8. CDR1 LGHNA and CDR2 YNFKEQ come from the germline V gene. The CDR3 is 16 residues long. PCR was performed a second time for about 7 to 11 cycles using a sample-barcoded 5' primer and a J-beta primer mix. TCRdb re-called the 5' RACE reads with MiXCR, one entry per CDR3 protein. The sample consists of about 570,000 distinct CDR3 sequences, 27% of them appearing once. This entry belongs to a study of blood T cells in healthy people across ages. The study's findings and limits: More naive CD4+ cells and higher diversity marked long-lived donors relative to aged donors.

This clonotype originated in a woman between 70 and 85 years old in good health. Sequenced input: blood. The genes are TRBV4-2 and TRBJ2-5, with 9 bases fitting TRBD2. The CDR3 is CASSQGRGGSWETQYF. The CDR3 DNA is TGTGCCAGCAGCCAAGGGCGGGGGGGTAGTTGGGAGACCCAGTACTTC.